This T cell receptor (beta chain) was sequenced during a study of Ad26.COV2.S vaccination and SARS-CoV-2 variants. Study-level information: The donor was enrolled in the Ad26.COV2.S arm of the COV1001 trial. Ad26.COV2.S, an intramuscular injection, was given once or twice 56 days apart. General study results and limits: The placebo group had lower spike-specific TCR breadth than the vaccine recipients did.

This clone has just one count. The antigen is not known. Germline V gene data show CDR1 as LGHDT and CDR2 as YNNKEL (reference sequence). V lost 1 base and J lost 7, with 26 bases in between. This CDR3 contains 18 residues. Treatment here: around 19 received Ad26.COV2.S at low or high dose, single or two shots; five or six received placebo; per-sample allocation not given. It was on day 63 after the first vaccine or placebo injection that samples were taken. In Boston, an adult donor aged 18-55 years took part. The method was immunoSEQ multiplex PCR; TCRdb's version includes in-frame clones alone and lacks a portion of them. The sample includes about 680,000 clones, approximately 88% of them seen just once.

This chain uses TRBV3-1 (or the pseudogene TRBV3-2) with TRBJ2-7; possible D gene TRBD2, 6 bases. This TCR was sampled from a person aged 18-65 years who received the Ad26.COV2.S COVID-19 vaccine or a placebo. Sequencing was performed on peripheral blood, taken in a trial of Ad26.COV2.S vaccine versus placebo. The CDR3 DNA reads TGTGCCAGCAGCCAAGGGACCACTTACGCAGGAGGGATGCAAGAGCAGTACTTC. It codes for CASSQGTTYAGGMQEQYF.